The 29 T cell receptor beta chains in this list originate from one sample, sequenced in a study of T cell repertoires in cytomegalovirus infection. No antigen is known for these receptors. TCRdb re-called the reads through MiXCR, storing one row per CDR3 protein. Of 640,000 or so distinct CDR3 sequences listed, 30% to 35% are singletons. The sample here was cultured PBMCs, taken from culture after CMV antigen stimulation. These receptors originate from a human donor in good health (CMV status not recorded). Some clones in this sample may be carry-over from other donors' samples.

The sample holds a few counts of this clonotype. V gene TRBV6-1 combines with J gene TRBJ1-1; D not certain. This CDR3 region has 12 residues. The germline V and J ends were trimmed by 6 bases and 5 bases, with 10 bases remaining between them. CDR1 and CDR2 from the germline V gene are MNHNS and SASEGT. The CDR3, as DNA: TGTGCCAGCAGCGGATGGGTAACTGAAGCTTTCTTT. Its translation: CASSGWVTEAFF.

This clonotype was detected many times. This chain connects TRBV4-2 to TRBJ1-5; D remains unclear. The length of the CDR3 is 15 residues. The germline CDR1 and CDR2 sequences are LGHNA and YNFKEQ. Between the trimmed V and J ends, which lost 4 bases and 0 bases, there was a span of 10 bases. The CDR3 loop reads CASSPRRYSNQPQHF. The CDR3 coding sequence is TGTGCCAGCAGCCCAAGAAGGTATAGCAATCAGCCCCAGCATTTT.

V and J are TRBV12-3 or TRBV12-4 and TRBJ2-5; D remains ambiguous. The CDR3 extends over 16 amino acids. V lost 1 base and J lost 0, with 12 bases in between. CDR3 bases: TGTGCCAGCAGTTTAGAAGTTAGTTCGTACCAAGAGACCCAGTACTTC. Encoded protein: CASSLEVSSYQETQYF.

This sequence joins TRBV20-1 and TRBJ2-7; D perhaps matches TRBD1 (6 bases). Germline-derived CDR1 and CDR2 are DFQATT and SNEGSKA (reference sequence). V was trimmed by 5 bases and J by 2 bases, leaving 19 bases between them. CDR3 length: 15 amino acids. CDR3 loop: CSAGTNRDGTYEQYF. The CDR3 DNA reads as TGCAGTGCTGGGACGAACAGGGATGGGACCTACGAGCAGTACTTC.

This clonotype was picked up a small number of times. The chain joins TRBV6-1 to TRBJ2-7; a possible D gene is TRBD1 (6 bases). The length of the CDR3 is 16 residues. CDR1 is MNHNS, CDR2 SASEGT, per germline. V dropped 1 base and J dropped 2 bases, with 15 bases sitting between them. CDR3 sequence: CASSEVPQGGAYEQYF. Written as DNA, the CDR3 is TGTGCCAGCAGTGAAGTCCCACAGGGTGGGGCCTACGAGCAGTACTTC.

V usage is TRBV7-2 and J usage is TRBJ1-2, with D hard to call. The CDR3 length is 13 residues. From germline, CDR1 is SGHTA and CDR2 FQGNSA. V lost 6 bases to trimming and J lost 8 bases, with 16 bases between them. DNA for the CDR3: TGTGCCAGCAGTCTTATTAGGGTGCGGGGCTACACCTTC. Translating gives CASSLIRVRGYTF.

The table lists this clonotype with a few counts. The chain has TRBV12-3 or TRBV12-4 and TRBJ2-1, with 9 positions matching TRBD2. The CDR3 sequence is 17 residues long. V lost 6 bases and J lost 6; bases outside the gene matches: 15. CDR3 sequence reads: CASSPRAGGPTGNEQFF. DNA for the CDR3: TGTGCCAGCAGCCCACGGGCGGGAGGGCCCACGGGCAATGAGCAGTTCTTC.

The V and J genes are TRBV2 and TRBJ2-1; tentative D call: TRBD2 (7 bases). V was pared by 2 bases and J by 2 bases, with 13 bases between. The CDR3 is made up of 16 amino acids. Germline-derived CDR1 and CDR2 are SNHLY and FYNNEI. The CDR3 sequence is CASSELGGGPYNEQFF. In DNA form, the CDR3 reads TGTGCCAGCAGTGAACTAGGGGGGGGCCCCTACAATGAGCAGTTCTTC.

This clonotype was observed at least ten times. The rearrangement uses TRBV19 and TRBJ1-1; the D gene is possibly TRBD1 (6 bases). With 5 bases removed from V and 3 bases from J, the gap between germline ends came to 13 bases. Per germline, CDR1 LNHDA and CDR2 SQIVND (reference sequence). The CDR3 spans 14 residues. The CDR3 region is CASSPPQGHTEAFF. DNA of the CDR3: TGTGCCAGTAGTCCCCCGCAGGGGCACACTGAAGCTTTCTTT.

This chain joins TRBV10-3 and TRBJ2-7; 13 positions match TRBD2. This CDR3 spans 17 amino acids. Trimming took 0 bases from V and 2 from J; bases not matched to a gene: 4. The germline CDR1 and CDR2 sequences are ENHRY and SYGVKD. CDR3 residues: CAISESLGLAGAYEQYF. Written as DNA, the CDR3 is TGTGCCATCAGTGAGTCTCTTGGACTAGCGGGGGCCTACGAGCAGTACTTC.

This clonotype appeared a few times. This chain uses TRBV12-3 or TRBV12-4 with TRBJ1-1; tentative D call: TRBD1 (5 bases). The CDR3 loop spans 13 amino acids. Trimming left V 3 bases short and J 3 bases short, with 8 bases between. In nucleotides, the CDR3 is TGTGCCAGCAGTTTCCAACAGGACACTGAAGCTTTCTTT. Encoded protein: CASSFQQDTEAFF.

This chain uses TRBV6-6 with TRBJ2-2; 12 nucleotides agree with TRBD2. The CDR3 consists of 18 residues. Germline V gene lookup returns CDR1 MNHNY and CDR2 SVGAGI (reference sequence). V lost 2 bases to trimming and J lost 6 bases; unmatched junction nucleotides: 10. CDR3 in DNA: TGTGCCAGCAGTTACCCCCTAGCGGGGGGGCGGGTATCCGGGGAGCTGTTTTTT. It codes for CASSYPLAGGRVSGELFF.

This clonotype was seen a few times. The chain couples TRBV12-3 or TRBV12-4 to TRBJ2-1; 12 bases are shared with TRBD2. The CDR3 has 13 amino acids. The CDR3 coding sequence is TGTCCACAACTAGCGGGAGGTGATAATGAGCAGTTCTTC. As protein: CPQLAGGDNEQFF.

This clonotype has more than one count but fewer than ten. At one end the junction does not follow the germline gene, possibly because of a read error. The J gene is TRBJ2-5, the V gene TRBV6-2 or TRBV6-3; the D is unclear. The CDR3 runs 13 residues. Germline V lookup: CDR1 MNHEY, CDR2 SVGEGT. CDR3 region: CASSYSERLARWF. CDR3 DNA sequence: TGTGCCAGCAGTTACTCTGAGCGTCTCGCCCGGTGGTTC.

Only a few counts were recorded for this clonotype. The chain combines TRBV5-6 with TRBJ2-3; TRBD2 agrees at 7 bases. After removal of 3 bases from V and 5 bases from J, the junction contained 15 bases not matched to a gene. From germline, CDR1 is SGHDT and CDR2 YYEEEE. The CDR3 has 17 amino acids. CDR3 region: CASSYKTSLEVEDTQYF. The CDR3 DNA reads as TGTGCCAGCAGCTACAAGACTAGCTTGGAGGTTGAAGATACGCAGTATTTT.

This chain joins TRBV2 and TRBJ2-3, with TRBD2 as a possible D gene (5 bases). V lost 6 bases and J 3 bases, leaving 16 bases between the germline ends. Looked up from germline, CDR1 is SNHLY and CDR2 is FYNNEI. The CDR3 runs 15 residues. The CDR3 DNA is TGTGCCAGCAGCAAAAACCCAGCGGTTACAGATACGCAGTATTTT. The encoded protein is CASSKNPAVTDTQYF.

This clonotype turned up a few times. The rearrangement uses TRBV12-3 or TRBV12-4 and TRBJ1-2, with D perhaps matching TRBD1 (5 bases). Trimming stripped 3 bases from V and 0 bases from J, with 17 bases between. CDR3 length: 17 residues. This chain's CDR3 is CASSFSGLLSSNYGYTF. For the CDR3, the DNA is TGTGCCAGCAGTTTTTCAGGGCTACTATCTTCTAACTATGGCTACACCTTC.

The J gene is TRBJ1-2, the V gene TRBV2; D call uncertain. The germline gives CDR1 SNHLY, CDR2 FYNNEI. The CDR3 has 12 residues. Trimming stripped 6 bases from V and 1 base from J, with 6 bases between. This CDR3 reads CASRWDNYGYTF. Written as DNA, the CDR3 is TGTGCCAGCAGATGGGATAACTATGGCTACACCTTC.

The CDR3 region is CSVFKKVPRDTQYF. In nucleotides, the CDR3 is TGCAGTGTCTTCAAGAAGGTACCCAGGGATACGCAGTATTTT. The chain recombines TRBV20-1 with TRBJ2-3; D call uncertain. V lost 7 bases, J lost 6 bases, and 20 bases lay in between. The CDR3 extends over 14 amino acids. In germline, CDR1 is DFQATT, CDR2 SNEGSKA (reference sequence).

CDR3 loop: CASNSQRGGSNEQFF. DNA of the CDR3: TGTGCCAGCAACTCGCAGCGGGGGGGCTCAAATGAGCAGTTCTTC. This chain links TRBV28 with TRBJ2-1, with 10 nucleotides matching TRBD2. J gave up 7 bases and V 7 bases, and 10 bases lay outside the gene matches. Germline V gives CDR1 MDHEN, CDR2 SYDVKM. The CDR3 extends over 15 amino acids.

The rearrangement joins TRBV19 to TRBJ1-2; 8 positions agree with TRBD1. The germline V gene has CDR1 LNHDA and CDR2 SQIVND (reference sequence). Germline trimming cut 5 bases from V and 8 bases from J; bases unmatched to any gene: 10. This CDR3 is 14 amino acids long. This CDR3 reads CASSSGTGTFGYTF. The CDR3 bases are TGTGCCAGTAGTTCCGGGACAGGAACCTTCGGCTACACCTTC. The full variable domain, with the rest looked up from reference TRBV19 and TRBJ1-2, is DGGITQSPKYLFRKEGQNVTLSCEQNLNHDAMYWYRQDPGQGLRLIYYSQIVNDFQKGDIAEGYSVSREKKESFPLTVTSAQKNPTAFYLCASSSGTGTFGYTFGSGTRLTVV.

The V and J genes are TRBV6-1 and TRBJ2-1, with 8 bases fitting TRBD2. Germline lookup yields CDR1 MNHNS and CDR2 SASEGT. The J segment lost 5 bases and the V segment lost 9 bases, leaving 9 bases of the junction unmatched. CDR3 length: 14 residues. The CDR3 loop reads CASQQLAGDNEQFF. CDR3 DNA: TGTGCCAGTCAACAGCTAGCGGGCGACAATGAGCAGTTCTTC.

Here the CDR3 reads CASSAGQGVYNEQFF. The CDR3 nucleotides are TGTGCCAGCAGCGCCGGACAGGGGGTCTACAATGAGCAGTTCTTC. This chain uses TRBV11-2 with TRBJ2-1; 10 bases line up with TRBD1. This CDR3 contains 15 residues. Germline lookup yields CDR1 SGHAT and CDR2 FQNNGV. V was pared by 5 bases and J by 3 bases, with 4 bases of the junction left unmatched. The full variable domain, in which reference TRBV11-2 and TRBJ2-1 provide the parts outside the CDR3, is EAGVAQSPRYKIIEKRQSVAFWCNPISGHATLYWYQQILGQGPKLLIQFQNNGVVDDSQLPKDRFSAERLKGVDSTLKIQPAKLEDSAVYLCASSAGQGVYNEQFFGPGTRLTVL.

The CDR3 DNA follows: TGTGCCAGTGGGACTAGCGGGGTCCAAGAGACCCAGTACTTC. This sequence encodes CASGTSGVQETQYF. The rearrangement links TRBV10-3 to TRBJ2-5; the match to TRBD2 covers 13 bases. The CDR3 is 14 residues long. Per germline, CDR1 ENHRY and CDR2 SYGVKD. V dropped 10 bases and J dropped 1; count of bases not matched to a gene: 3.

The chain recombines TRBV7-8 with TRBJ1-1, with D perhaps TRBD1 (5 bases). The V end was cut by 2 bases, the J end by 3 bases, with 7 bases between. CDR1 SGHVS and CDR2 FQNEAQ come from the germline V gene. CDR3 length: 13 residues. As DNA, the CDR3 is TGTGCCAGCAGCTTATGGACATACACTGAAGCTTTCTTT. Protein sequence: CASSLWTYTEAFF.

This clonotype was recorded a few times. A much larger clonotype is one base distant, so this may be a read error. The V call is TRBV7-2, the J call TRBJ2-3; 9 bases agree with TRBD2. This CDR3 comprises 14 residues. CDR1 and CDR2 (germline): SGHTA, FQGNSA. J was trimmed by 1 base and V by 7 bases; bases with no gene match: 3. The CDR3 reads CASMWTSGTDTQYF. The CDR3 bases are TGTGCCAGCATGTGGACTAGCGGCACAGATACGCAGTATTTT.

This clonotype was detected only a few times. CDR3 sequence reads: CASSLARRGEQYF. Written as DNA, the CDR3 is TGTGCCAGCAGTTTAGCGCGTAGGGGCGAGCAGTACTTC. This chain links TRBV12-3 or TRBV12-4 with TRBJ2-7, with a possible D match to TRBD1 (5 bases). This CDR3 is built from 13 residues. V lost 0 bases and J 6 bases, leaving 9 bases between the germline ends.

This rearrangement joins TRBV9 to TRBJ2-5, with D possibly matching TRBD2 (5 bases). Germline V gene data show CDR1 as SGDLS and CDR2 as YYNGEE. The CDR3 runs 14 residues. V shed 4 bases and J shed 1 base, with 11 bases lying between them. The CDR3 sequence is CASSFGLIQETQYF. CDR3 sequence (DNA): TGTGCCAGCAGCTTTGGACTTATCCAAGAGACCCAGTACTTC.

The DNA of the CDR3 is TGTGCCAGCAGTTACCGGGACAGGGGGCGAGGCGAGCAGTACTTC. Protein product: CASSYRDRGRGEQYF. This chain uses TRBV27 with TRBJ2-7, with 12 bases aligning to TRBD1. There are 15 residues in the CDR3. In germline, CDR1 is MNHEY, CDR2 SMNVEV (reference sequence). V trimming: 4 bases; J trimming: 6 bases; junction bases outside the gene matches: 7.